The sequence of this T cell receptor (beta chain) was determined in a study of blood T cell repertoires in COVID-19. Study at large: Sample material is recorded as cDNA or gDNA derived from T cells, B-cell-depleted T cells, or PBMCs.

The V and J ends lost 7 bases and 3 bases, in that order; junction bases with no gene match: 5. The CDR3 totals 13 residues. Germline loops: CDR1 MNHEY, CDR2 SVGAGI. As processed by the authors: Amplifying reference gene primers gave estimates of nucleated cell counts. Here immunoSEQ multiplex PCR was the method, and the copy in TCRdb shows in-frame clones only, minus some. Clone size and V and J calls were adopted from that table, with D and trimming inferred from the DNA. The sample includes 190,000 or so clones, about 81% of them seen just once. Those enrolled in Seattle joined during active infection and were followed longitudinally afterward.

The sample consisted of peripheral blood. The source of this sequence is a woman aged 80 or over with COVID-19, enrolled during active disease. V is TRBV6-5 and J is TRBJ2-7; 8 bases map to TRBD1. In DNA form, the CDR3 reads TGTGCCAGCAATACTGGGACAGGCTACGAGCAGTACTTC. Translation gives CASNTGTGYEQYF.